The entry that follows covers one TCR beta chain sequence. These data are taken from a study of identifying expanded T cells in peripheral blood. The CDR3 covers 15 residues. V lost 2 bases and J 0 bases, leaving 8 bases between the germline ends. From germline, CDR1 is LGHNA and CDR2 YSLEER. Method: immunoSEQ multiplex PCR; TCRdb's copy keeps in-frame clones and lacks some. The sample records tens of thousands of clones, 80% to 85% being singletons. The receptor's source is a person aged 18 to 75 in good health. The sample taken for sequencing was blood. The chain uses TRBV4-3 and TRBJ2-1; D remains ambiguous. Written as DNA, the CDR3 is TGCGCCAGCAGCCAAAGAGTGGGCTCCTACAATGAGCAGTTCTTC. This sequence encodes CASSQRVGSYNEQFF.